This entry describes one TCR beta chain. Its specificity is unknown. Naive CD8 cells lacked CD45RO and underwent positive selection for CCR7, leaving out terminally differentiated effector memory CD45RA+ cells. This sample was included in a study of shared clonotypes between healthy human individuals. Overall study context: Each donor had three CD4 naive, three CD4 memory, two CD8 naive and one CD8 memory plate.

In germline, CDR1 is MNHEY, CDR2 SMNVEV (reference sequence). V dropped 3 bases and J dropped 0 bases, with 14 bases sitting between them. CDR3 length: 16 residues. Study-level results: Estimated richness was generally greater in naive than memory subsets. Limitation of the genetic and exposure-history diversity represented came from the few donors.

The method was immunoSEQ multiplex PCR; TCRdb's version includes in-frame clones alone and lacks a portion of them. The data hold more than 2 million clones, with 90% to 95% observed a single time. The genes are TRBV27 and TRBJ1-2, with a tentative D call TRBD1 (6 bases). This TCR came from a man aged 18 to 35 in good health. Some clones in this sample may be carry-over from other donors' samples. Sequences were obtained from naive CD8+ T cells from PBMCs. CDR3 sequence reads: CASSFLQGRANYGYTF. CDR3 DNA: TGTGCCAGCAGTTTTCTTCAGGGGAGGGCTAACTATGGCTACACCTTC.